A single sample gave rise to the 31 T cell receptor beta chains below, sequenced in a study of T cell clonotyping in hematopoietic cell transplantation. Only in-frame clones appear in the TCRdb table, and some are missing; sequencing was by immunoSEQ multiplex PCR. The profile shows some 29,000 clones, approximately 82% of them singletons. The sample's time point: recipient sample about 28 days before transplant, after cytoreduction. This material consisted of peripheral blood mononuclear cells, taken before stem cell transplant. All receptors come from a man aged 35-49 years with acute myeloid leukemia. Some clones in this sample may be carry-over from other donors' samples.

The chain combines TRBV9 with TRBJ1-3; D uncertain. This CDR3 comprises 15 residues. V lost 0 bases and J 2 bases, leaving 9 bases between the germline ends. The germline V gene has CDR1 SGDLS and CDR2 YYNGEE. This CDR3 is CASSVELGTGNTIYF. The CDR3 coding sequence is TGTGCCAGCAGCGTAGAATTGGGGACTGGAAACACCATATATTTT.

This chain joins TRBV19 and TRBJ2-2; D unclear. The V end lost 5 bases, the J end lost 6 bases, and 10 bases lay between the germline ends. Looked up from germline, CDR1 is LNHDA and CDR2 is SQIVND (reference sequence). The CDR3 is 13 residues long. The CDR3 DNA is TGTGCCAGTAGTGTTTGGGGTGCCGGGGAGCTGTTTTTT. This gives the protein CASSVWGAGELFF.

The genes are TRBV19 and TRBJ1-5, with 7 bases that match TRBD1. Germline CDR1 and CDR2: LNHDA and SQIVND (reference sequence). V gave up 7 bases and J gave up 1 base; unmatched junction bases: 7. CDR3 length: 15 amino acids. The CDR3 region is CASNYHRGSNQPQHF. For the CDR3, the DNA is TGTGCCAGTAATTACCACAGGGGAAGCAATCAGCCCCAGCATTTT.

The chain couples TRBV4-1 to TRBJ2-1; tentatively, D is TRBD2 (5 bases). Germline V lookup: CDR1 MGHRA, CDR2 YSYEKL. V lost 1 base to trimming and J lost 5 bases, with 30 bases between them. The CDR3 spans 21 residues. Written as DNA, the CDR3 is TGCGCCAGCAGCCAAGGAGGAATATGGGTTAATGCGGAGTTGGAGGACAATGAGCAGTTCTTC. Amino acid sequence: CASSQGGIWVNAELEDNEQFF.

V gene TRBV4-3 combines with J gene TRBJ1-1, with TRBD1 as a possible D gene (6 bases). Trimming took off 1 base at V and 1 base at J, with 16 bases between the two ends. The V gene's germline CDR1 is LGHNA and CDR2 YSLEER. The CDR3 contains 17 residues. This CDR3 is CASSQVSFRGPNTEAFF. The CDR3 DNA reads as TGCGCCAGCAGCCAAGTCTCGTTTCGGGGGCCGAACACTGAAGCTTTCTTT.

The J gene is TRBJ1-1, the V gene TRBV6-6, with D uncertain. Germline lookup yields CDR1 MNHNY and CDR2 SVGAGI (reference sequence). Trimming took 6 bases from V and 4 from J, leaving 21 bases between them. The CDR3 contains 16 residues. The chain's CDR3 is CASRKGKWSASTEAFF. In DNA form, the CDR3 reads TGTGCCAGCAGGAAAGGTAAATGGAGCGCCAGCACTGAAGCTTTCTTT.

V gene TRBV2 combines with J gene TRBJ1-1; D gene unclear. The CDR3 runs to 12 residues. V lost 7 bases to trimming and J lost 5 bases, with 11 bases between them. From germline, CDR1 is SNHLY and CDR2 FYNNEI. The chain's CDR3 is CASTLRETEAFF. In DNA form, the CDR3 reads TGTGCCAGCACTCTTCGGGAAACTGAAGCTTTCTTT.

The V gene is TRBV27, the J gene TRBJ2-7; TRBD1 is a possible D gene (5 bases). CDR1 and CDR2 from the germline V gene are MNHEY and SMNVEV (reference sequence). CDR3 length: 17 residues. Trimming pared 4 bases from V and 3 bases from J, leaving 22 bases between. The CDR3 protein is CASSSAPNRLLVYEQYF. CDR3 DNA: TGTGCCAGCAGTTCGGCCCCGAACAGGCTCCTGGTCTACGAGCAGTACTTC.

This clone was counted only a few times. The chain is built from TRBV10-3 and TRBJ1-1, with a tentative D call TRBD1 (5 bases). The CDR3 has 14 amino acids. Per germline, CDR1 ENHRY and CDR2 SYGVKD. Trimming removed 4 bases from V and 2 bases from J, with 11 bases in between. The CDR3 spells CAISVGRGNTEAFF. The CDR3 DNA reads TGTGCCATCAGTGTGGGACGGGGCAACACTGAAGCTTTCTTT.

In its sample, this clone was seen once. The J gene is TRBJ1-1, the V gene TRBV5-1; D is ambiguous. Germline assignment: CDR1 SGHRS and CDR2 YFSETQ. Trimming stripped 5 bases from V and 5 bases from J, with 16 bases between. The CDR3 runs 14 residues. The CDR3 region is CASSQMERITEAFF. CDR3 sequence (DNA): TGCGCCAGCAGTCAGATGGAAAGGATTACTGAAGCTTTCTTT.

The rearrangement links TRBV5-6 to TRBJ2-1, with 10 nucleotides matching TRBD2. CDR1 is SGHDT, CDR2 YYEEEE, per germline. V shed 4 bases, J shed 5 bases, and the junction held 6 bases outside the gene matches. The length of the CDR3 is 15 residues. The CDR3 nucleotides are TGTGCCAGCAGCCAGAGCGGGGGGGCGAACAATGAGCAGTTCTTC. Its translation: CASSQSGGANNEQFF.

CDR3 sequence (DNA): TGTGCCAGTGCTGACAGGGTCTATGAAGCTTTCTTT. It encodes CASADRVYEAFF. The rearrangement links TRBV19 to TRBJ1-1; 7 positions match TRBD1. Germline CDR1 is LNHDA and CDR2 is SQIVND (reference sequence). V trimming: 8 bases; J trimming: 7 bases; junction bases outside the gene matches: 7. This CDR3 region has 12 residues.

CDR3 in DNA: TGTGCCAGCAGCTTGGCGGGACTGGAGGGTGAAGCTTTCTTT. Translation gives CASSLAGLEGEAFF. V usage is TRBV5-6 and J usage is TRBJ1-1, with D possibly matching TRBD1 (5 bases). The CDR3 totals 14 residues. Looked up from germline, CDR1 is SGHDT and CDR2 is YYEEEE. V shed 0 bases and J shed 7 bases, with 13 bases lying between them. Using reference TRBV5-6 and TRBJ1-1 for the parts outside the CDR3, the full variable domain is DAGVTQSPTHLIKTRGQQVTLRCSPKSGHDTVSWYQQALGQGPQFIFQYYEEEERQRGNFPDRFSGHQFPNYSSELNVNALLLGDSALYLCASSLAGLEGEAFFGQGTRLTVV.

This clone was seen only a few times. The rearrangement uses TRBV2 and TRBJ2-2; the D gene is possibly TRBD2 (5 bases). The ends were cut back, 4 bases at V and 2 bases at J, with 11 bases in the middle. The CDR3 is 15 amino acids. Germline values: CDR1 SNHLY, CDR2 FYNNEI. CDR3 sequence (DNA): TGTGCCAGCAGTGGGACGGGGAGAAACACCGGGGAGCTGTTTTTT. As protein: CASSGTGRNTGELFF.

V and J are TRBV29-1 and TRBJ2-1; a possible D gene is TRBD2 (5 bases). CDR3 length: 12 amino acids. Looked up from germline, CDR1 is SQVTM and CDR2 is ANQGSEA. V was cut by 6 bases and J by 4 bases, with 10 bases left in between. The CDR3 DNA reads TGCAGCGTAGGAAGAGGGTACAATGAGCAGTTCTTC. It translates to CSVGRGYNEQFF.

CDR3: CASSVSRNQPQHF. In nucleotides, the CDR3 is TGTGCCAGCAGCGTCTCTCGCAATCAGCCCCAGCATTTT. The rearrangement joins TRBV6-1 to TRBJ1-5; unclear D gene. Trimming pared 6 bases from V and 2 bases from J, leaving 8 bases between. This CDR3 comprises 13 residues. Germline values: CDR1 MNHNS, CDR2 SASEGT.

The chain is built from TRBV6-5 and TRBJ1-1; D might be TRBD1 (5 bases). Germline V lookup: CDR1 MNHEY, CDR2 SVGAGI. CDR3 size: 15 residues. V lost 7 bases to trimming and J lost 5 bases, with 20 bases between them. CDR3 in DNA: TGTGCCAGCAAGAGACAGTTAATGGGGGATACTGAAGCTTTCTTT. As protein: CASKRQLMGDTEAFF.

The rearrangement joins TRBV4-1 to TRBJ2-5; TRBD2 agrees at 7 bases. The CDR3 is 15 residues long. In germline, CDR1 is MGHRA, CDR2 YSYEKL. After removal of 4 bases from V and 5 bases from J, the junction contained 10 bases not matched to a gene. CDR3 amino acids: CASSPGGGIQETQYF. The CDR3, as DNA: TGCGCCAGCAGCCCGGGGGGAGGAATCCAGGAGACCCAGTACTTC.

The chain recombines TRBV5-8 with TRBJ2-1; no clear D. The V gene's germline CDR1 is SGHTS and CDR2 YDEGEE. The CDR3 runs to 9 residues. Between the trimmed V and J ends, which lost 6 bases and 7 bases, there was a span of 2 bases. This CDR3 reads CASTNEQFF. The CDR3 nucleotides read TGTGCCAGCACGAATGAGCAGTTCTTC.

V is TRBV30 and J is TRBJ1-1; D unclear. CDR1 and CDR2 (germline): GTSNPN, SVGIG (reference sequence). The CDR3 runs 14 residues. Trimming removed 3 bases at V and 1 base at J, with 12 bases between. CDR3 sequence reads: CAWSVYTRNTEAFF. As DNA, the CDR3 is TGTGCCTGGAGCGTCTACACAAGGAACACTGAAGCTTTCTTT.

This chain joins TRBV7-8 and TRBJ1-5; the D gene is possibly TRBD1 (5 bases). The CDR3 runs to 15 residues. Germline-derived CDR1 and CDR2 are SGHVS and FQNEAQ. Trimming stripped 1 base from V and 4 bases from J, with 11 bases between. The CDR3 spells CASSLGTGENQPQHF. The CDR3 nucleotides are TGTGCCAGCAGCTTAGGAACAGGAGAAAATCAGCCCCAGCATTTT.

The gene calls are TRBV7-6 and TRBJ1-1; D is unresolved. The CDR3 extends over 12 amino acids. Trimming left V 1 base short and J 8 bases short, with 8 bases between. Looked up from germline, CDR1 is SGHVS and CDR2 is FNYEAQ. CDR3 region: CASSLVGQEAFF. The CDR3 DNA sequence: TGTGCCAGCAGCTTAGTTGGCCAGGAAGCTTTCTTT. Full variable domain (missing parts from reference TRBV7-6 and TRBJ1-1): GAGVSQSPRYKVTKRGQDVALRCDPISGHVSLYWYRQALGQGPEFLTYFNYEAQQDKSGLPNDRFSAERPEGSISTLTIQRTEQRDSAMYRCASSLVGQEAFFGQGTRLTVV.

The V gene is TRBV7-6, the J gene TRBJ2-6; 7 nucleotides align to TRBD1. Germline values: CDR1 SGHVS, CDR2 FNYEAQ. The V gene end was trimmed by 5 bases and the J gene end by 0 bases; junction bases not matched to a gene: 1. This CDR3 comprises 15 residues. CDR3 amino acids: CASSQGDSGANVLTF. In DNA form, the CDR3 reads TGTGCCAGCAGCCAGGGGGACTCTGGGGCCAACGTCCTGACTTTC.

The chain's CDR3 is CASRETSGRIEQFF. The DNA of the CDR3 is TGTGCCAGCAGGGAAACTAGCGGGAGAATTGAGCAGTTCTTC. This sequence joins TRBV6-5 and TRBJ2-1, with 11 bases matching TRBD2. J gave up 9 bases and V 6 bases, and 7 bases lay outside the gene matches. The CDR3 is 14 amino acids. The germline gives CDR1 MNHEY, CDR2 SVGAGI.

The chain joins TRBV7-2 to TRBJ1-5; 9 nucleotides line up with TRBD1. Germline trimming cut 5 bases from V and 7 bases from J; bases unmatched to any gene: 9. This CDR3 spans 15 amino acids. CDR1 SGHTA and CDR2 FQGNSA come from the germline V gene. CDR3 in DNA: TGTGCCAGCAGCCCTTCACAGGGGGCTGGCCAGCCCCAGCATTTT. Translating gives CASSPSQGAGQPQHF.

The chain carries TRBV28 and TRBJ1-4; a weak D match, TRBD1 (5 bases). V was pared by 6 bases and J by 3 bases, with 14 bases between. The CDR3 is 15 residues long. Germline lookup yields CDR1 MDHEN and CDR2 SYDVKM. CDR3 loop: CASSDFRGPNEKLFF. The CDR3 nucleotides read TGTGCCAGCAGCGACTTTAGGGGTCCTAATGAAAAACTGTTTTTT.

The chain has TRBV7-2 and TRBJ2-7; 10 bases fit TRBD1. This CDR3 has 15 residues. Trimming cost V 1 base and J 7 bases; bases outside gene matches: 7. Germline V lookup: CDR1 SGHTA, CDR2 FQGNSA. The CDR3 bases are TGTGCCAGCAGCTTAGTGTCGGGACAGGGGTTTGAGCAGTACTTC. Its translation: CASSLVSGQGFEQYF.

The V gene is TRBV28, the J gene TRBJ1-2; TRBD1 matches 7 bases. CDR3 length: 15 residues. Germline V CDR1 and CDR2: MDHEN, SYDVKM. V dropped 4 bases and J dropped 8; count of bases not matched to a gene: 13. Here the CDR3 reads CASSSYGGQQGGYTF. The CDR3 nucleotides are TGTGCCAGCAGTTCCTACGGGGGACAACAGGGGGGCTACACCTTC.

J is TRBJ1-6 and V is TRBV5-6; D unresolved. This CDR3 has 16 residues. In germline, CDR1 is SGHDT, CDR2 YYEEEE. V was shortened by 0 bases and J by 0 bases, with 7 bases between the two germline ends. The CDR3 sequence: CASSLAGRSYNSPLHF. As DNA, the CDR3 is TGTGCCAGCAGCTTGGCCGGACGCTCCTATAATTCACCCCTCCACTTT.

The chain links TRBV11-2 to TRBJ1-4, with unresolved D. Trimming took off 2 bases at V and 8 bases at J, with 9 bases between the two ends. CDR3 length: 13 residues. CDR1 and CDR2 (germline): SGHAT, FQNNGV. The CDR3 reads CASSLISREKLFF. DNA of the CDR3: TGTGCCAGCAGCTTAATCTCCCGGGAAAAACTGTTTTTT. Filled out from reference TRBV11-2 and TRBJ1-4, the complete variable domain reads EAGVAQSPRYKIIEKRQSVAFWCNPISGHATLYWYQQILGQGPKLLIQFQNNGVVDDSQLPKDRFSAERLKGVDSTLKIQPAKLEDSAVYLCASSLISREKLFFGSGTQLSVL.

This chain connects TRBV29-1 to TRBJ1-6; D is perhaps TRBD1 (5 bases). The germline V gene encodes CDR1 SQVTM and CDR2 ANQGSEA. The germline V and J ends were trimmed by 5 bases and 5 bases, with 10 bases remaining between them. The CDR3 is 13 residues long. The CDR3 bases are TGCAGCGTTTCGGGGGAAAATAATTCACCCCTCCACTTT. It translates to CSVSGENNSPLHF.